Given below is one T cell receptor (beta chain) in context. This entry comes from a study of blood T cell repertoires in COVID-19. For the study at large: The study drew acute and convalescent COVID-19 samples from the United States, Italy and Spain. T cells, B-cell-depleted T cells, or PBMCs supplied cDNA or gDNA.

Germline V gene sequence: CDR1 SGHTA, CDR2 FQGNSA. The length of the CDR3 is 14 residues. Trimming shortened V by 2 bases and J by 4 bases, and 11 bases separated the two germline ends. Original processing methods: For nucleated cells, counts were estimated from reference gene primer amplification. Some clones are missing from TCRdb's copy, which holds only in-frame ones; the method was immunoSEQ multiplex PCR. V and J calls and clone size follow that table, whereas D and trimming were derived from the DNA. The sample shows 250,000 or so clones, approximately 91% of them seen only once. The sample was peripheral blood. This chain uses TRBV7-2 with TRBJ1-1, with D hard to call. This clonotype originated in a woman aged 25 to 39 with acute or convalescent COVID-19. The CDR3 here is CASSLTGLGTEAFF. The CDR3 DNA reads as TGTGCCAGCAGCTTAACCGGGTTGGGCACTGAAGCTTTCTTT.